The rows below give T cell receptor beta chains drawn from one sample of a study of blood T cell repertoires in COVID-19. Produced via immunoSEQ multiplex PCR; TCRdb's table is partial and in-frame only. The table has about 130,000 clones, around four fifths seen once. The material sequenced was peripheral blood. Receptor source: a man in his sixties who had recovered from COVID-19. Each CDR3 is given with its conserved first and last residue. Each record gives: D gene, clone size, J gene, V gene, CDR3 protein, CDR3 DNA. D genes are given only for firm matches. The listing skips clone size in some rows; elsewhere it reads once, few, many or a size class.

.	.	TRBJ2-3	TRBV5-1	CASSSGGAGTDTQYF	TGCGCCAGCAGCTCGGGGGGCGCGGGCACAGATACGCAGTATTTT
TRBD1	.	TRBJ2-2	TRBV11-3	CASSSGQGNTGELFF	TGTGCCAGCAGCTCGGGACAGGGGAACACCGGGGAGCTGTTTTTT
.	.	TRBJ1-2	TRBV19	CASSQANYGYTF	TGTGCCAGTAGTCAGGCTAACTATGGCTACACCTTC
TRBD1	.	TRBJ1-5	TRBV19	CASRGQGNQPQHF	TGTGCCAGCAGGGGACAGGGCAATCAGCCCCAGCATTTT
.	.	TRBJ2-1	TRBV6-2/TRBV6-3	CASSIRSRLEQFF	TGTGCCAGCAGTATTCGGTCGCGTCTTGAGCAGTTCTTC
TRBD2	.	TRBJ2-2	TRBV7-2	CASSFASGRGGTGELFF	TGTGCCAGCAGCTTTGCTAGCGGGAGGGGCGGCACCGGGGAGCTGTTTTTT
TRBD2	.	TRBJ2-1	TRBV28	CASRPGLAGTEQFF	TGTGCCAGCAGACCGGGACTAGCGGGTACTGAGCAGTTCTTC
TRBD2	.	TRBJ2-1	TRBV27	CASSLRGAGVGNEQFF	TGTGCCAGCAGTCTCCGAGGAGCGGGAGTTGGCAATGAGCAGTTCTTC
TRBD1	.	TRBJ2-4	TRBV5-1	CASSLGDSKNIQYF	TGCGCCAGCAGCTTGGGGGACAGCAAAAACATTCAGTACTTC
.	.	TRBJ2-5	TRBV4-2	CASSQEGGETQYF	TGTGCCAGCAGCCAAGAAGGGGGAGAGACCCAGTACTTC
.	few	TRBJ2-7	TRBV10-3	CAISEGSGEQYF	TGTGCCATCAGTGAGGGGTCGGGGGAGCAGTACTTC
.	.	TRBJ2-5	TRBV30	CAWSVGVGETQYF	TGTGCCTGGAGTGTAGGGGTGGGGGAGACCCAGTACTTC
TRBD1	.	TRBJ1-5	TRBV29-1	CSAGQGANQPQHF	TGCAGCGCGGGACAGGGGGCTAATCAGCCCCAGCATTTT
.	few	TRBJ2-1	TRBV15	CATSRDLGLYNEQFF	TGTGCCACCAGCAGGGATTTGGGACTGTACAATGAGCAGTTCTTC
.	.	TRBJ1-2	TRBV11-1	CASSLRTANYGYTF	TGTGCCAGCAGCCTAAGAACCGCTAACTATGGCTACACCTTC
TRBD2	.	TRBJ2-1	TRBV5-1	CASSWTGLAGAGSSYNEQFF	TGCGCCAGCAGCTGGACTGGACTAGCGGGGGCGGGGAGCTCCTACAATGAGCAGTTCTTC
TRBD1	.	TRBJ1-1	TRBV28	CASLSTGAWTEAFF	TGTGCCAGCCTATCTACAGGGGCATGGACTGAAGCTTTCTTT
TRBD1	.	TRBJ2-3	TRBV30	CAFSRDRATDTQYF	TGTGCCTTTTCCCGGGACAGGGCAACAGATACGCAGTATTTT
.	few	TRBJ2-1	TRBV19	CASSIDNPGYNEQFF	TGTGCCAGTAGTATAGATAATCCGGGATACAATGAGCAGTTCTTC
TRBD2	.	TRBJ2-7	TRBV18	CASSVLAGVTYEQYF	TGTGCCAGCTCAGTACTAGCGGGGGTAACCTACGAGCAGTACTTC
.	once	TRBJ1-4	TRBV7-2	CASSLGPGREGTNEKLFF	TGTGCCAGCAGCTTAGGCCCTGGCCGGGAGGGCACTAATGAAAAACTGTTTTTT
.	once	TRBJ2-7	TRBV4-1	CASSQSPKGPYEQYF	TGCGCCAGCAGCCAAAGTCCAAAGGGGCCCTACGAGCAGTACTTC
TRBD2	.	TRBJ2-5	TRBV15	CATSSRLAGQETQYF	TGTGCCACCAGCTCGCGGCTAGCGGGGCAAGAGACCCAGTACTTC
TRBD1	.	TRBJ1-6	TRBV5-1	CASSTGTEPNSPLHF	TGCGCCAGCAGCACAGGGACAGAACCCAATTCACCCCTCCACTTT
TRBD1	.	TRBJ2-1	TRBV6-5	CASSRTGKQFF	TGTGCCAGCAGTAGGACAGGGAAGCAGTTCTTC
.	once	TRBJ1-1	TRBV19	CASSILTGSTEAFF	TGTGCCAGTAGTATATTAACCGGGAGCACTGAAGCTTTCTTT
.	few	TRBJ2-1	TRBV19	CASSMVGATTNEQFF	TGTGCCAGTAGTATGGTGGGAGCCACGACGAATGAGCAGTTCTTC
TRBD2	.	TRBJ2-2	TRBV6-6	CASSSSSGRGGGELFF	TGTGCCAGCAGTTCAAGTAGCGGGAGAGGGGGCGGGGAGCTGTTTTTT
TRBD1	.	TRBJ2-1	TRBV27	CASWDRGQGRYNEQFF	TGTGCCAGCTGGGACAGGGGACAGGGGAGATACAATGAGCAGTTCTTC
TRBD1	.	TRBJ2-7	TRBV5-1	CASSLRVQGGGSYEQYF	TGCGCCAGCAGCTTGAGGGTACAGGGGGGCGGCTCCTACGAGCAGTACTTC
TRBD2	many	TRBJ2-1	TRBV6-5	CASQRTSGILNEQFF	TGTGCCAGCCAGAGGACTAGCGGGATATTAAATGAGCAGTTCTTC
.	once	TRBJ2-1	TRBV18	CASSPPTRTQNEQFF	TGTGCCAGCTCACCTCCGACTAGGACTCAAAATGAGCAGTTCTTC
.	once	TRBJ1-5	TRBV19	CASRSQGLNQPQHF	TGTGCCAGTCGATCCCAGGGGCTCAATCAGCCCCAGCATTTT
.	.	TRBJ2-1	TRBV7-2	CASSGFPRGGSEQFF	TGTGCCAGCAGCGGCTTCCCTAGGGGGGGATCTGAGCAGTTCTTC
TRBD2	.	TRBJ2-3	TRBV4-3	CASSQEASGGGTLSPTDTQYF	TGCGCCAGCAGCCAAGAGGCGTCCGGCGGGGGGACACTTTCTCCCACAGATACGCAGTATTTT
TRBD1	few	TRBJ1-2	TRBV6-2/TRBV6-3	CASSSPPNRDRGRSYTF	TGTGCCAGCAGTTCTCCTCCTAACCGGGACAGGGGGCGAAGCTACACCTTC
.	.	TRBJ1-2	TRBV14	CASSQEATITYGYTF	TGTGCCAGCAGCCAAGAAGCCACGATCACCTATGGCTACACCTTC
.	.	TRBJ2-1	TRBV3-1/TRBV3-2	CASSHPAGAGNEQFF	TGTGCCAGCAGCCATCCGGCGGGGGCTGGCAATGAGCAGTTCTTC
.	.	TRBJ1-4	TRBV7-2	CASSQTGSHEKLFF	TGTGCCAGCAGCCAGACTGGCTCCCATGAAAAACTGTTTTTT
.	.	TRBJ2-7	TRBV5-6	CASSLESTIYEQYF	TGTGCCAGCAGCTTGGAGTCAACTATCTACGAGCAGTACTTC
.	.	TRBJ2-1	TRBV19	CASSRSTGFIDEQFF	TGTGCCAGTAGTAGATCGACAGGTTTTATTGATGAGCAGTTCTTC
TRBD1	.	TRBJ1-5	TRBV7-2	CASSLTGGVGQPQHF	TGTGCCAGCAGTCTTACAGGGGGCGTCGGTCAGCCCCAGCATTTT
TRBD2	.	TRBJ2-5	TRBV7-2	CASSLDLAGGRETQYF	TGTGCCAGCAGCTTAGACCTAGCGGGGGGGCGGGAGACCCAGTACTTC
.	few	TRBJ2-1	TRBV13	CASSFRKTVGLPGHNEQFF	TGTGCCAGCAGCTTTCGAAAGACCGTCGGACTTCCGGGTCACAATGAGCAGTTCTTC
.	.	TRBJ1-5	TRBV4-3	CASSQDRNRFGQPQHF	TGCGCCAGCAGCCAAGATAGGAACAGGTTCGGCCAGCCCCAGCATTTT
.	once	TRBJ1-1	TRBV15	CATSRGQGMNTEAFF	TGTGCCACCAGCAGAGGGCAGGGAATGAACACTGAAGCTTTCTTT
TRBD2	.	TRBJ2-5	TRBV18	CASSPGTSGRNTQYF	TGTGCCAGCTCACCTGGGACTAGCGGGAGGAACACCCAGTACTTC
TRBD2	.	TRBJ2-7	TRBV7-2	CASSTLAGGLEQYF	TGTGCCAGCAGCACTCTAGCGGGGGGGCTAGAGCAGTACTTC
.	.	TRBJ1-1	TRBV5-1	CASSPGGGRTEAFF	TGCGCCAGCAGCCCGGGCGGGGGGCGGACTGAAGCTTTCTTT
TRBD2	.	TRBJ2-4	TRBV28	CASSNLAGAGNIQYF	TGTGCCAGCAGCAACTTAGCGGGAGCGGGAAACATTCAGTACTTC
TRBD1	.	TRBJ1-1	TRBV11-3	CASSSDRDTEAFF	TGTGCCAGCAGCTCGGACAGGGACACTGAAGCTTTCTTT
TRBD2	.	TRBJ2-4	TRBV6-2/TRBV6-3	CASSILAGGKNIQYF	TGTGCCAGCAGCATACTAGCGGGGGGCAAAAACATTCAGTACTTC
.	.	TRBJ2-1	TRBV21-1	CASSKGQLAGGNEQFF	TGTGCCAGCAGCAAAGGCCAACTAGCGGGGGGAAATGAGCAGTTCTTC
TRBD1	.	TRBJ1-3	TRBV25-1	CASSGTGSPNTIYF	TGTGCCAGCAGTGGGACAGGGTCTCCCAACACCATATATTTT